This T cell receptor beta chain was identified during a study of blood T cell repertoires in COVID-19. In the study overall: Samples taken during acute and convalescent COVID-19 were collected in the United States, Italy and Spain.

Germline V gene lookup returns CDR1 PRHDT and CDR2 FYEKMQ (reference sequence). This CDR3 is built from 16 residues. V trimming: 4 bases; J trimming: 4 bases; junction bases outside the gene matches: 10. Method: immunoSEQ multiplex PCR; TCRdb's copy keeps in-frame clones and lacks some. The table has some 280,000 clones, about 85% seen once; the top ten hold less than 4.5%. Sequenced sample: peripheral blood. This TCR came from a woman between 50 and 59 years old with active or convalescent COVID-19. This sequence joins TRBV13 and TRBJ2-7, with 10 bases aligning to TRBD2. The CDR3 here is CASSSFGAGGQYEQYF. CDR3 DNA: TGTGCCAGCAGCTCGTTCGGAGCGGGAGGGCAGTACGAGCAGTACTTC.